These 28 T cell receptor beta chains were sequenced from one sample in a study of T cells in Graves' hyperthyroidism and ophthalmopathy. Amplification targeted TCR beta CDR3 regions from RNA transcripts. Using the HTBI primer set, a first-round RT-PCR was run on the TCR CDR3. MiXCR, applied by TCRdb to the multiplex PCR reads, yields one record per CDR3 protein. Of under 800,000 distinct CDR3 sequences in the sample, around 15% were seen once. The specimen sequenced was blood. The receptors derive from a woman aged 18-29 years with Graves' hyperthyroidism.

This clonotype was seen a handful of times. The chain recombines TRBV5-5 with TRBJ1-5; D is possibly TRBD1 (6 bases). Germline V gene data show CDR1 as SGHKS and CDR2 as YYEKEE (reference sequence). V lost 0 bases, J lost 5 bases, and 12 bases lay in between. This CDR3 spans 15 amino acids. CDR3 nucleotides: TGTGCCAGCAGCTTGGTCAGGGGAAGAGATCAGCCCCAGCATTTT. Translated: CASSLVRGRDQPQHF.

This clonotype has at least ten counts. The chain uses TRBV2 and TRBJ2-5, with a tentative D call TRBD2 (6 bases). This CDR3 has 16 residues. Trimming removed 6 bases at V and 4 bases at J, with 21 bases between. Germline-derived CDR1 and CDR2 are SNHLY and FYNNEI. CDR3 sequence: CASRETVSGWVETQYF. For the CDR3, the DNA is TGTGCCAGCAGGGAAACGGTTAGCGGCTGGGTAGAGACCCAGTACTTC.

The gene calls are TRBV5-1 and TRBJ2-7; D gene ambiguous. V lost 2 bases, J lost 4 bases, and 13 bases lay in between. The CDR3 totals 14 residues. CDR1 is SGHRS, CDR2 YFSETQ, per germline. CDR3 in DNA: TGCGCCAGCAGCTTACGGGCGGTCGGGTACGAGCAGTACTTC. Its translation: CASSLRAVGYEQYF.

This clonotype was recorded many times. J is TRBJ2-7 and V is TRBV6-2 or TRBV6-3; D may be TRBD1 (6 bases). Per the germline V gene, CDR1 is MNHEY and CDR2 is SVGEGT. The V gene lost 6 bases and the J gene lost 2 bases, with 11 bases spanning the gap. The CDR3 runs 13 residues. CDR3 nucleotides: TGTGCCAGCAGAGACAGGCGAGCCTACGAGCAGTACTTC. Protein: CASRDRRAYEQYF.

Concerning this clonotype: Since a much larger clone is just one base distant, this may be a read error. The CDR3 sequence is CASSPPQGAGSPLHF. The DNA of the CDR3 is TGTGCCAGCAGTCCCCCACAGGGGGCGGGTTCACCCCTCCACTTT. J is TRBJ1-6 and V is TRBV27; TRBD1 agrees at 9 bases. Looked up from germline, CDR1 is MNHEY and CDR2 is SMNVEV (reference sequence). The V segment lost 5 bases and the J segment 9 bases; nucleotides outside the gene matches: 8. There are 15 residues in the CDR3.

This clonotype was recorded many times. The chain has TRBV6-2 or TRBV6-3 and TRBJ2-1; D ambiguous. The ends were cut back, 3 bases at V and 6 bases at J, with 9 bases in the middle. The germline V gene has CDR1 MNHEY and CDR2 SVGEGT. The CDR3 is 13 residues long. CDR3 sequence (DNA): TGTGCCAGCAGTTATGGCGGAGTCAATGAGCAGTTCTTC. It specifies CASSYGGVNEQFF.

This clonotype was observed many times. In nucleotides, the CDR3 is TGTGCCTGGAGTGTACAGGGACTGAACACTGAAGCTTTCTTT. This encodes CAWSVQGLNTEAFF. The rearrangement joins TRBV30 to TRBJ1-1; D is perhaps TRBD1 (6 bases). Per the germline V gene, CDR1 is GTSNPN and CDR2 is SVGIG (reference sequence). CDR3 size: 14 residues. V was cut by 0 bases and J by 0 bases, with 8 bases left in between.

A few counts support this clonotype. The V gene is TRBV11-2, the J gene TRBJ2-7, with 9 bases identical to TRBD2. The CDR3 totals 14 residues. Losses at the gene ends were 7 bases for V and 2 bases for J; bases not matched to a gene: 6. Germline CDR1 reads SGHAT; CDR2 reads FQNNGV. CDR3 nucleotide sequence: TGTGCCAGCACCCTGACTAGCGGCACCTACGAGCAGTACTTC. Its protein product is CASTLTSGTYEQYF.

The chain joins TRBV6-2 or TRBV6-3 to TRBJ1-1, with D possibly TRBD1 on 5 matching bases. Germline CDR1 MNHEY, CDR2 SVGEGT. V was shortened by 3 bases and J by 1 base, with 9 bases between the two germline ends. The CDR3 covers 14 residues. This chain's CDR3 is CASSYVGGNTEAFF. As DNA, the CDR3 is TGTGCCAGCAGTTATGTTGGGGGGAACACTGAAGCTTTCTTT.

This rearrangement joins TRBV6-2 or TRBV6-3 to TRBJ2-1, with 8 nucleotides matching TRBD2. The germline gives CDR1 MNHEY, CDR2 SVGEGT. V was pared by 5 bases and J by 4 bases, with 7 bases of the junction left unmatched. This CDR3 has 15 amino acids. This CDR3 reads CASSRGGSGYNEQFF. The CDR3 DNA is TGTGCCAGCAGTCGGGGGGGCTCGGGATACAATGAGCAGTTCTTC.

This clonotype was seen ten or more times. Germline and junction disagree at one end, which may indicate a read error. V gene TRBV20-1 combines with J gene TRBJ2-1; maybe TRBD2 (5 bases). The CDR3 totals 14 residues. Germline V CDR1 and CDR2: DFQATT, SNEGSKA (reference sequence). The DNA for the CDR3 is TGCAGTGCCAGAGGTTGGACTCCGAACAATGAGCAGTTCTTC. Translated, it gives CSARGWTPNNEQFF.

The V call is TRBV20-1, the J call TRBJ2-7; TRBD1 matches at 8 bases. The germline V gene has CDR1 DFQATT and CDR2 SNEGSKA (reference sequence). The V segment lost 4 bases and the J segment 7 bases; nucleotides outside the gene matches: 15. CDR3 length: 15 amino acids. CDR3 sequence (DNA): TGCAGTGCTAAAGTGGGGTCGGGACAGGCTCTAGAGCAGTACTTC. Translated: CSAKVGSGQALEQYF.

This clonotype was counted once. The J gene is TRBJ1-2, the V gene TRBV30, with 10 bases matching TRBD1. This CDR3 is built from 13 residues. V shed 0 bases, J shed 8 bases, and the junction held 3 bases outside the gene matches. Per germline, CDR1 GTSNPN and CDR2 SVGIG (reference sequence). In DNA form, the CDR3 reads TGTGCCTGGAGTGTACAGGGACAGGGGGGCTACACCTTC. Protein sequence: CAWSVQGQGGYTF. Complete variable domain (other parts from reference TRBV30 and TRBJ1-2): SQTIHQWPATLVQPVGSPLSLECTVEGTSNPNLYWYRQAAGRGLQLLFYSVGIGQISSEVPQNLSASRPQDRQFILSSKKLLLSDSGFYLCAWSVQGQGGYTFGSGTRLTVV.

This clonotype was seen repeatedly, ten times or more. The gene calls are TRBV6-1 and TRBJ2-1; the D gene is possibly TRBD2 (5 bases). The germline V gene has CDR1 MNHNS and CDR2 SASEGT. This CDR3 region has 22 residues. V was clipped by 0 bases and J by 6 bases, with 33 bases between them. CDR3 coding DNA: TGTGCCAGCAGTGAAGCGCTTCGAGACCTTCCTAGATCTTTAAAACGGGGCAATGAGCAGTTCTTC. This codes for CASSEALRDLPRSLKRGNEQFF.

This clonotype was observed many times. J is TRBJ1-1 and V is TRBV5-1; maybe TRBD1 (6 bases). The CDR3 is 13 residues long. V was pared by 0 bases and J by 8 bases, with 11 bases between. Germline CDR1 reads SGHRS; CDR2 reads YFSETQ. CDR3 protein: CASSLAGGSEAFF. CDR3 DNA sequence: TGCGCCAGCAGCTTGGCTGGGGGCAGCGAAGCTTTCTTT.

This clonotype was recorded at least ten times. The V gene is TRBV6-5, the J gene TRBJ1-5, with D maybe TRBD1 (5 bases). The CDR3 length is 16 residues. Germline V gene data show CDR1 as MNHEY and CDR2 as SVGAGI. V was clipped by 0 bases and J by 2 bases, with 11 bases between them. CDR3 nucleotides: TGTGCCAGCAGTTACTCAGGGTTAGGGGGCAATCAGCCCCAGCATTTT. It codes for CASSYSGLGGNQPQHF.

This clonotype was seen many times. The V and J genes are TRBV6-1 and TRBJ1-4, with D possibly matching TRBD1 (5 bases). V was trimmed by 6 bases and J by 5 bases, leaving 10 bases between them. CDR1 MNHNS and CDR2 SASEGT come from the germline V gene. The CDR3 length is 13 residues. CDR3 loop: CASSPEGNEKLFF. Here the CDR3 DNA reads TGTGCCAGCAGCCCAGAGGGGAATGAAAAACTGTTTTTT.

This clonotype was observed at least ten times. Relative to the germline gene, one junction end is altered; a read error may explain this. J is TRBJ2-7 and V is TRBV20-1; weak D call: TRBD1 (5 bases). This CDR3 has 13 residues. CDR1 is DFQATT and CDR2 is SNEGSKA in the germline V gene (reference sequence). The CDR3 DNA reads TGCAGTGCGAGAGTCAGGGCTAATTACGAGCAGTACTTC. Amino acids: CSARVRANYEQYF.

This clonotype was picked up a small number of times. The chain joins TRBV20-1 to TRBJ2-7; 9 nucleotides match TRBD1. This CDR3 region has 15 residues. From germline, CDR1 is DFQATT and CDR2 SNEGSKA (reference sequence). Unmatched junction bases numbered 13, after V lost 3 bases and J lost 7 bases. CDR3 protein: CSARLPGQGFNEQYF. For the CDR3, the DNA is TGCAGTGCTAGGTTACCGGGACAGGGCTTCAATGAGCAGTACTTC.

This clonotype has a count of ten or more. V is TRBV20-1 and J is TRBJ2-7; the match to TRBD1 covers 8 bases. After removal of 0 bases from V and 4 bases from J, the junction contained 5 bases not matched to a gene. This CDR3 comprises 14 residues. Germline loops: CDR1 DFQATT, CDR2 SNEGSKA (reference sequence). CDR3 nucleotides: TGCAGTGCTAGAGACAACAGGGGGGAATACGAGCAGTACTTC. It encodes CSARDNRGEYEQYF.

This clonotype turned up a few times. V usage is TRBV19 and J usage is TRBJ1-4; perhaps TRBD1 as D (5 bases). The germline CDR1 and CDR2 sequences are LNHDA and SQIVND (reference sequence). The V and J ends lost 3 bases and 0 bases respectively, with 11 bases between them. The CDR3 totals 16 residues. CDR3 sequence reads: CASSMSQGATNEKLFF. The DNA of the CDR3 is TGTGCCAGTAGTATGAGTCAGGGAGCAACTAATGAAAAACTGTTTTTT.

The chain employs TRBV19 and TRBJ1-4, with D possibly matching TRBD1 (6 bases). The CDR3 contains 13 residues. V lost 10 bases to trimming and J lost 7 bases, with 16 bases between them. Per the germline V gene, CDR1 is LNHDA and CDR2 is SQIVND (reference sequence). The CDR3 reads CATSSGVGEKLFF. DNA of the CDR3: TGTGCCACCTCATCAGGGGTTGGTGAAAAACTGTTTTTT. Full variable domain (outside the CDR3, taken from reference TRBV19 and TRBJ1-4): DGGITQSPKYLFRKEGQNVTLSCEQNLNHDAMYWYRQDPGQGLRLIYYSQIVNDFQKGDIAEGYSVSREKKESFPLTVTSAQKNPTAFYLCATSSGVGEKLFFGSGTQLSVL.

At least ten counts were recorded for this clonotype. The chain has TRBV12-3 or TRBV12-4 and TRBJ2-3; 11 positions agree with TRBD1. V lost 2 bases and J lost 8; bases outside the gene matches: 12. The CDR3 is 17 residues long. CDR3 region: CASSLRMGQGDLGTQYF. The CDR3 DNA reads TGTGCCAGCAGTTTACGAATGGGACAGGGGGATCTCGGTACGCAGTATTTT.

CDR3 nucleotides: TGCAGTGCTAGAGACCCCTTTAGAGGGAGCTCCTACGAGCAGTACTTC. Protein sequence: CSARDPFRGSSYEQYF. The chain carries TRBV20-1 and TRBJ2-7, with D possibly matching TRBD2 (5 bases). CDR1 and CDR2 (germline): DFQATT, SNEGSKA (reference sequence). The CDR3 spans 16 residues. The V end was cut by 0 bases, the J end by 0 bases, with 15 bases between.

The table lists this clonotype with many counts. V gene TRBV2 combines with J gene TRBJ2-3; unclear D gene. This CDR3 region has 17 residues. CDR1 is SNHLY, CDR2 FYNNEI, per germline. Trimming pared 8 bases from V and 0 bases from J, leaving 21 bases between. The CDR3 coding sequence is TGTGCCAGCGAGGAAAAGAGCTGGAGTCCTAGCACAGATACGCAGTATTTT. Translated: CASEEKSWSPSTDTQYF.

The chain has TRBV12-3 or TRBV12-4 and TRBJ1-5; D gene ambiguous. Trimming took off 4 bases at V and 0 bases at J, with 7 bases between the two ends. This CDR3 is built from 14 residues. The CDR3 sequence: CASSSGFSNQPQHF. The CDR3 coding sequence is TGTGCCAGCAGTTCTGGATTTAGCAATCAGCCCCAGCATTTT.

This clonotype was detected ten times or more. The chain employs TRBV7-2 and TRBJ2-1; D remains ambiguous. The CDR3 contains 14 residues. Germline loops: CDR1 SGHTA, CDR2 FQGNSA. V was cut by 3 bases and J by 1 base, with 7 bases left in between. The CDR3 protein is CASSLSQSYNEQFF. The CDR3 nucleotides are TGTGCCAGCAGCTTGAGCCAGTCCTACAATGAGCAGTTCTTC.

In its sample, this clonotype was seen many times. V gene TRBV2 combines with J gene TRBJ2-1; D remains ambiguous. Deletions cut 0 bases from V and 2 bases from J, with 11 bases between. The CDR3 runs to 16 residues. Germline V gives CDR1 SNHLY, CDR2 FYNNEI. This CDR3 reads CASSEALVSTYNEQFF. The DNA of the CDR3 is TGTGCCAGCAGTGAAGCGTTAGTTTCTACCTACAATGAGCAGTTCTTC.